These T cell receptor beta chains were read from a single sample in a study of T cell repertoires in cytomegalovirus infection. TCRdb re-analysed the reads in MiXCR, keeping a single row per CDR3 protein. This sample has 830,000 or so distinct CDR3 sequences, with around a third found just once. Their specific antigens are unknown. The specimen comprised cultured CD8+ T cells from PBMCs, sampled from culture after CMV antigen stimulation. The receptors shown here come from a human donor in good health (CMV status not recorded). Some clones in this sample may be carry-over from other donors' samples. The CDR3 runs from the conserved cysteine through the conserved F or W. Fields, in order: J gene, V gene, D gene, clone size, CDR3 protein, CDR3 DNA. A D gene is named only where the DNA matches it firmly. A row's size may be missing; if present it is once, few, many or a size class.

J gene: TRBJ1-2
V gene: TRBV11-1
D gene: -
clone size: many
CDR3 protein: CASSSTGGELVYGYTF
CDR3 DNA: TGTGCCAGCAGCTCCACCGGCGGGGAACTAGTCTATGGCTACACCTTC

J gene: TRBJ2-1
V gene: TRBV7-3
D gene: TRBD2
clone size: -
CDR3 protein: CANTSPGLGDEQFF
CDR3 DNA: TGTGCCAACACCTCCCCGGGACTAGGCGATGAGCAGTTCTTC

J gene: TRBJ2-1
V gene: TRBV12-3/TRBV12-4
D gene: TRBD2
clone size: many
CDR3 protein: CASSPAWGGGYNEQFF
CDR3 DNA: TGTGCCAGCAGCCCGGCGTGGGGCGGGGGCTACAATGAGCAGTTCTTC

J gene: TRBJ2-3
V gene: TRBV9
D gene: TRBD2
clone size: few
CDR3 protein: CASSYGLASTDTQYF
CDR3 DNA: TGTGCCAGCAGCTACGGACTAGCGAGCACAGATACGCAGTATTTT

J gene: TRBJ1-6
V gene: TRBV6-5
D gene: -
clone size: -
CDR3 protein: CASSPDTDFYNSPLHF
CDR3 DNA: TGTGCCAGCAGTCCCGACACAGATTTCTATAATTCACCCCTCCACTTT

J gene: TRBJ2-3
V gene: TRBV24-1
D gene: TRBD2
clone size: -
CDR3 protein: CATSDPQGGRTSGDVADTQYF
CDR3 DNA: TGTGCCACCAGTGATCCCCAGGGGGGGCGGACTAGCGGGGATGTCGCAGATACGCAGTATTTT

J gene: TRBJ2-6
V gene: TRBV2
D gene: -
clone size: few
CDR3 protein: CASSGVRGNSGANVLTF
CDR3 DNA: TGTGCCAGCAGTGGAGTCAGGGGAAACTCTGGGGCCAACGTCCTGACTTTC

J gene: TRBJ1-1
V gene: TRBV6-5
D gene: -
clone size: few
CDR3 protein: CASSYARRRRQANTEAFF
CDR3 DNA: TGTGCCAGCAGTTACGCCCGCCGGAGGCGCCAAGCGAACACTGAAGCTTTCTTT

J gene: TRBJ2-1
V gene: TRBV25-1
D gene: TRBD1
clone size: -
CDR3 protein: CASSEFFFPQGADYYNEQFF
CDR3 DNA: TGTGCCAGCAGTGAATTCTTCTTTCCACAGGGGGCAGACTACTACAATGAGCAGTTCTTC

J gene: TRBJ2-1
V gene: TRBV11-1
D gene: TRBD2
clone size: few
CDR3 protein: CASSLALGDYGLGYNEQFF
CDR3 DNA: TGTGCCAGCAGCTTAGCCCTTGGGGACTACGGCCTTGGATACAATGAGCAGTTCTTC

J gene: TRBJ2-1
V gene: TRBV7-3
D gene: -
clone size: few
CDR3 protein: CASSLTVIPNHNEQFF
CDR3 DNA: TGTGCCAGCAGCTTAACGGTCATCCCCAACCACAATGAGCAGTTCTTC

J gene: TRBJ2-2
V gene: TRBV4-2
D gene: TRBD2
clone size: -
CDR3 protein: CASSQGWLAGRIGYTGELFF
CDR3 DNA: TGTGCCAGCAGCCAAGGGTGGTTAGCGGGGAGGATCGGGTACACCGGGGAGCTGTTTTTT

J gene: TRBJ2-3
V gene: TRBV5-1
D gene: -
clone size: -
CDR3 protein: CASSLEEGIRAGTQYF
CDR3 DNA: TGCGCCAGCAGCTTGGAAGAGGGGATCCGGGCCGGGACGCAGTATTTT

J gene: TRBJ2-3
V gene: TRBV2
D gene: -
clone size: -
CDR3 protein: CASKIPDTQYF
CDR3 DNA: TGTGCCAGCAAAATACCAGATACGCAGTATTTT

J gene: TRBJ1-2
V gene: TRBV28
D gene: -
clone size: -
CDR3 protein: CASSLLRTGYYGYTF
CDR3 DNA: TGTGCCAGCAGTTTATTGAGAACAGGGTACTATGGCTACACCTTC

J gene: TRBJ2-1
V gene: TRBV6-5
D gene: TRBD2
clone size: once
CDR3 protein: CASRTSGGDYNEQFF
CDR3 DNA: TGTGCCAGCAGGACTAGCGGGGGGGATTACAATGAGCAGTTCTTC

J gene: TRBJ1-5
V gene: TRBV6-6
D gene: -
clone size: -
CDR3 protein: CASRPKDSYSNQPQHF
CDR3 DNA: TGTGCCAGCAGACCTAAGGACAGTTATAGCAATCAGCCCCAGCATTTT

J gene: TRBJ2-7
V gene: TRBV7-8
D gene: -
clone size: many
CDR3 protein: CASSLANYEQYF
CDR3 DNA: TGTGCCAGCAGCCTGGCCAATTACGAGCAGTACTTC

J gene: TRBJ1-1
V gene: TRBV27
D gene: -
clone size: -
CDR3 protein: CASSFSGAKTEAFF
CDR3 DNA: TGTGCCAGCAGTTTCTCGGGGGCTAAGACTGAAGCTTTCTTT

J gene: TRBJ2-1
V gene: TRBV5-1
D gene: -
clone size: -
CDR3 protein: CASSLVRGAGYNEQFF
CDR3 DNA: TGCGCCAGCAGCTTGGTTAGGGGGGCCGGCTACAATGAGCAGTTCTTC

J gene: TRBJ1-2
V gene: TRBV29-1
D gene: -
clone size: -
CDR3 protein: CSARLRDDRGYTF
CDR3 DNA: TGCAGCGCACGGCTCCGGGACGACCGCGGCTACACCTTC

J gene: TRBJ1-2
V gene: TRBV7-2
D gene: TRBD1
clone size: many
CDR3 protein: CASSSGQGDYGYTF
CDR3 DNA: TGTGCCAGCAGCTCGGGACAGGGAGACTATGGCTACACCTTC

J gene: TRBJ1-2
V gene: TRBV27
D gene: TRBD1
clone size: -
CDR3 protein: CASRQGAGYGYTF
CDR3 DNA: TGTGCCAGCAGACAGGGGGCAGGCTATGGCTACACCTTC

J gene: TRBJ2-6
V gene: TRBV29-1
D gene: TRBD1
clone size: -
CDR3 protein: CSVQDRGDHVLTF
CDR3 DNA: TGCAGCGTCCAGGACAGGGGAGATCACGTCCTGACTTTC

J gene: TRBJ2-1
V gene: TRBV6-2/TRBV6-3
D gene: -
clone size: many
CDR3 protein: CASSYSVEQFF
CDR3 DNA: TGTGCCAGCAGTTACTCGGTTGAGCAGTTCTTC

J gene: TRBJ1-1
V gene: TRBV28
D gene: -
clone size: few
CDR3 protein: CASRDRTLYTEAFF
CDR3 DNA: TGTGCCAGCCGTGACAGGACCCTATACACTGAAGCTTTCTTT

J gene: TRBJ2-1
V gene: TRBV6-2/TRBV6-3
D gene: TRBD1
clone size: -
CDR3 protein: CASSFLGQGYEQFF
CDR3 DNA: TGTGCCAGCAGTTTTTTGGGACAGGGCTATGAGCAGTTCTTC

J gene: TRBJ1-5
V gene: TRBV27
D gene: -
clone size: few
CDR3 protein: CASKGQHF
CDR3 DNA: TGTGCCAGCAAGGGCCAGCATTTT

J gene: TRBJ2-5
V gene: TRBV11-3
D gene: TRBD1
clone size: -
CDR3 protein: CASSLTGQREETQYF
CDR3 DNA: TGTGCCAGCAGCCTAACGGGACAGCGAGAAGAGACCCAGTACTTC

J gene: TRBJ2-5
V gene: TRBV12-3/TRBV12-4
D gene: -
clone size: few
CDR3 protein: CASSPRGLRETQYF
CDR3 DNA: TGTGCCAGCAGTCCTCGGGGGCTGAGGGAGACCCAGTACTTC

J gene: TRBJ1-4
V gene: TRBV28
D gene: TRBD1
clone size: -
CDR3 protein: CASSSLDRARRNEKLFF
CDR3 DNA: TGTGCCAGCAGTTCCTTAGACAGGGCCCGAAGGAATGAAAAACTGTTTTTT

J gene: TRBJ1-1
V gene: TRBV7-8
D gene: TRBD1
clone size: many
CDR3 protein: CASSARQGRWTEAFF
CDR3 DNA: TGTGCCAGCAGCGCCAGACAGGGACGCTGGACTGAAGCTTTCTTT

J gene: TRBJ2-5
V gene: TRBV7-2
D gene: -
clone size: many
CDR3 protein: CASSTFGGREETQYF
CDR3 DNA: TGTGCCAGCAGCACATTTGGGGGGCGGGAAGAGACCCAGTACTTC

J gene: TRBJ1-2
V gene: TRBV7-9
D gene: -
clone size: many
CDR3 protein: CASSLENYGYTF
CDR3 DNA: TGTGCCAGCAGCTTGGAGAACTATGGCTACACCTTC

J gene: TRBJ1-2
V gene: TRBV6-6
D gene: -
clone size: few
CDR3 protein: CASKEPSWDYGYTF
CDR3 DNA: TGTGCCAGCAAAGAGCCCTCCTGGGACTATGGCTACACCTTC

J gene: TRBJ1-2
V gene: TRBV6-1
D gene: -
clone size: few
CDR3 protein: CASSEAAALSGYTF
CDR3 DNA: TGTGCCAGCAGTGAAGCCGCGGCTTTGAGCGGCTACACCTTC

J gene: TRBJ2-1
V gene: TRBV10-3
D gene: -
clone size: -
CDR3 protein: CAISTEGGDEQFF
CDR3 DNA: TGTGCCATCTCGACGGAGGGGGGGGATGAGCAGTTCTTC

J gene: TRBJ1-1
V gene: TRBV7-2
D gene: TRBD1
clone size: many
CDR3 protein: CASSFLQGVVTEAFF
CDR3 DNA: TGTGCCAGCAGCTTCCTACAGGGGGTGGTCACTGAAGCTTTCTTT

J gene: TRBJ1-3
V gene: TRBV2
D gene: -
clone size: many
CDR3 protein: CASSTQLSSGNTIYF
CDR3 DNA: TGTGCCAGCAGTACACAGTTAAGCTCTGGAAACACCATATATTTT

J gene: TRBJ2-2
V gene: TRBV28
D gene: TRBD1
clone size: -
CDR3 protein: CASSHTPGTGLSWELFF
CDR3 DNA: TGTGCCAGCAGCCATACCCCCGGGACAGGACTCTCCTGGGAGCTGTTTTTT

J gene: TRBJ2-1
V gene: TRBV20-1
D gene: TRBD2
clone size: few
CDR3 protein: CSARDMGRVGEQFF
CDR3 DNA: TGCAGTGCTAGAGATATGGGGAGGGTAGGTGAGCAGTTCTTC

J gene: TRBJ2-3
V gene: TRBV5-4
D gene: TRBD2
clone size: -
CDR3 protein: CASSSTSGGAFADTQYF
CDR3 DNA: TGTGCCAGCAGCTCGACTAGCGGGGGGGCTTTCGCAGATACGCAGTATTTT

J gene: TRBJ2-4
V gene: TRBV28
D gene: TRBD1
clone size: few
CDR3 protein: CASSLVDRGGNIQYF
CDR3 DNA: TGTGCCAGCAGCTTGGTCGACAGGGGGGGCAACATTCAGTACTTC

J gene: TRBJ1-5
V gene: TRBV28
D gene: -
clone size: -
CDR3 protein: CANSLELIRQPQHF
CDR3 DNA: TGTGCCAACAGTTTAGAGCTGATTAGACAGCCCCAGCATTTT

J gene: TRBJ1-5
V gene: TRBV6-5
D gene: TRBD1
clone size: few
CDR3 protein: CASSHLKQGAYQPQHF
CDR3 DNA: TGTGCCAGCAGCCACCTCAAGCAGGGGGCTTATCAGCCCCAGCATTTT

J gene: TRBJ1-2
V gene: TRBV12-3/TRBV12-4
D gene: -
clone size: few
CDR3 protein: CASSLALTVYTF
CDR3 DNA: TGTGCCAGCAGTTTAGCTCTCACGGTCTACACCTTC

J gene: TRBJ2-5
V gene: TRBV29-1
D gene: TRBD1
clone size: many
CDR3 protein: CSVGAGTGAETQYF
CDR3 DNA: TGCAGCGTTGGAGCCGGGACAGGGGCAGAGACCCAGTACTTC

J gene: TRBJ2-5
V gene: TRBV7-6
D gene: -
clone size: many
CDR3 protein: CASSSSLGFQETQYF
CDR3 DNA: TGTGCCAGCAGCTCCTCACTCGGCTTTCAAGAGACCCAGTACTTC

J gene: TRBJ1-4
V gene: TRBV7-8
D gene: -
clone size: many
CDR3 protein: CASSSPSLREKLFF
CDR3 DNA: TGTGCCAGCAGCTCCCCGTCGTTGCGTGAAAAACTGTTTTTT

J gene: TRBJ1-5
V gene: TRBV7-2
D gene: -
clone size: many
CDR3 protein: CASSLRAGAINQPQHF
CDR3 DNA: TGTGCCAGCAGCTTACGTGCAGGGGCCATCAATCAGCCCCAGCATTTT